This T cell receptor beta chain was observed in a study of blood T cells in healthy people across ages. In this sample, this clonotype turned up many times. No antigen is known for it. The study isolated at least 6.5 million PBMCs from each sample. Study-wide results and limits: Naive T cell percentage strongly correlated with TCR beta diversity.

Primed by a sample-barcoded 5' primer and a J-beta primer mix, a second PCR proceeded for 7 to 11 cycles. Each cDNA was tagged by a template-switch adaptor containing 12 random nucleotides. CDR3-containing paired-end reads numbered at least 2.5 million in each sample. TCRdb reprocessed the 5' RACE reads with MiXCR, giving one entry per CDR3 protein. The table records 650,000 to 700,000 distinct CDR3 sequences, 45% to 60% of them present only once. This TCR derives from a woman of 80 years or more in good health. The specimen was blood.

For the CDR3, the DNA is TGTGCCAGCAGGGAGGGGGACTCCTACAATGAGCAGTTCTTC. Amino acids: CASREGDSYNEQFF. The V and J genes are TRBV2 and TRBJ2-1; TRBD1 or TRBD2 may be the D gene (6 bases each). V was pared by 6 bases and J by 0 bases, with 9 bases between. The CDR3 sequence is 14 residues long. Looked up from germline, CDR1 is SNHLY and CDR2 is FYNNEI. Full variable domain (remainder filled in from reference TRBV2 and TRBJ2-1): EPEVTQTPSHQVTQMGQEVILRCVPISNHLYFYWYRQILGQKVEFLVSFYNNEISEKSEIFDDQFSVERPDGSNFTLKIRSTKLEDSAMYFCASREGDSYNEQFFGPGTRLTVL.